Following are 14 T cell receptor beta chains from one sample sequenced in a study of Graves' ophthalmopathy and Graves' hyperthyroidism. Amplification of TCR beta CDR3 regions used RNA transcripts. HTBI primers primed a first-round RT-PCR, and a second-round multiplex PCR followed. MiXCR, applied by TCRdb to the multiplex PCR reads, yields one record per CDR3 protein. There are about 400,000 distinct CDR3 sequences in the sample; 15% occur only once, and roughly 7% lies in the top ten. Sequencing was performed on peripheral blood. The source of these receptors is a woman aged 18-35 years with stable Graves' hyperthyroidism.

The chain links TRBV6-2 or TRBV6-3 to TRBJ2-5; D is unclear. Trimming left V 7 bases short and J 5 bases short, with 14 bases between. CDR3 length: 13 residues. Germline CDR1 is MNHEY and CDR2 is SVGEGT. The CDR3, as DNA: TGTGCCAGCAAACCCACACTGGAGGAGACCCAGTACTTC. Amino acid sequence: CASKPTLEETQYF.

This clonotype was picked up many times. J is TRBJ2-5 and V is TRBV7-2; perhaps D is TRBD1 or TRBD2 (5 bases each). V lost 4 bases and J lost 1, with 10 bases in between. Germline V gene lookup returns CDR1 SGHTA and CDR2 FQGNSA. This CDR3 is built from 14 residues. CDR3 amino acids: CASSSIGTQETQYF. In DNA, the CDR3 is TGTGCCAGCAGCTCCATCGGGACCCAAGAGACCCAGTACTTC.

This clonotype was recorded at least ten times. The gene calls are TRBV6-5 and TRBJ1-2, with TRBD1 as a possible D gene (5 bases). The germline CDR1 and CDR2 sequences are MNHEY and SVGAGI. The CDR3 is 15 amino acids. Trimming shortened V by 2 bases and J by 8 bases, and 18 bases separated the two germline ends. The CDR3 sequence: CASSYTSGQLKGYTF. The CDR3 nucleotides read TGTGCCAGCAGTTACACGTCAGGGCAGCTAAAAGGCTACACCTTC.

The chain joins TRBV12-3 or TRBV12-4 to TRBJ2-6; 10 nucleotides line up with TRBD1. V lost 8 bases and J lost 2; bases outside the gene matches: 6. The CDR3 sequence is 16 residues long. The CDR3 DNA follows: TGTGCCAGCGCGGGACAGGGGAGTACTGGGGCCAACGTCCTGACTTTC. It is translated as CASAGQGSTGANVLTF.

At least ten counts were recorded for this clonotype. The gene calls are TRBV12-3 or TRBV12-4 and TRBJ1-2, with 12 nucleotides matching TRBD1. Trimming at V came to 6 bases and at J to 8 bases, leaving 10 bases not matched to a gene. The CDR3 spans 15 residues. Here the CDR3 reads CASRASGTGGVGYTF. CDR3 nucleotides: TGTGCCAGCAGGGCTTCCGGGACAGGGGGCGTAGGCTACACCTTC.

This clonotype has a count of ten or more. The chain recombines TRBV24-1 with TRBJ1-1; D is uncertain. Germline assignment: CDR1 KGHDR and CDR2 SFDVKD. Trimming stripped 6 bases from V and 1 base from J, with 8 bases between. The CDR3 is 13 residues long. Written as DNA, the CDR3 is TGTGCCACCAGTCGGGCAGGGAACACTGAAGCTTTCTTT. Its translation is CATSRAGNTEAFF.

The chain links TRBV15 to TRBJ2-6, with D possibly being TRBD1 or TRBD2 (5 bases each). The CDR3 runs to 15 residues. The germline V and J ends were trimmed by 1 base and 7 bases, with 11 bases remaining between them. CDR1 and CDR2 from the germline V gene are LNHNV and YYDKDF (reference sequence). This CDR3 reads CATSRGGSGANVLTF. CDR3 sequence (DNA): TGTGCCACCAGCAGAGGGGGGTCCGGAGCCAACGTCCTGACTTTC.

The chain is built from TRBV7-9 and TRBJ2-1, with 12 bases that match TRBD2. Looked up from germline, CDR1 is SEHNR and CDR2 is FQNEAQ (reference sequence). V trimming: 5 bases; J trimming: 4 bases; junction bases outside the gene matches: 9. The CDR3 totals 17 residues. CDR3 in amino acids: CASSRTAGLAGYNEQFF. The CDR3, as DNA: TGTGCCAGCAGCCGAACCGCCGGACTAGCGGGGTACAATGAGCAGTTCTTC.

The CDR3 DNA is TGCAGTGCTAGAGATTACGCTAGGGACAGGGAAGCGAAGGTTCAGTACTTC. It yields the protein CSARDYARDREAKVQYF. The J gene is TRBJ2-5, the V gene TRBV20-1; 9 nucleotides align to TRBD1. Germline CDR1 and CDR2: DFQATT and SNEGSKA (reference sequence). V lost 0 bases, J lost 11 bases, and 19 bases stayed unmatched. The CDR3 has 17 amino acids.

This clonotype was counted at least ten times. The V and J genes are TRBV20-1 and TRBJ1-6; D unresolved. The CDR3 totals 15 residues. Looked up from germline, CDR1 is DFQATT and CDR2 is SNEGSKA (reference sequence). The germline V and J ends were trimmed by 4 bases and 2 bases, with 12 bases remaining between them. CDR3 region: CSATGLGPYNSPLHF. Written as DNA, the CDR3 is TGCAGTGCTACCGGTCTCGGGCCCTATAATTCACCCCTCCACTTT.

This clonotype was recorded many times. V and J are TRBV20-1 and TRBJ2-5; 7 bases are a match to TRBD1. The junction had 6 bases not matched to a gene; V was cut back by 6 bases and J by 5 bases. Germline V CDR1 and CDR2: DFQATT, SNEGSKA (reference sequence). The CDR3 runs 12 residues. CDR3 protein: CSAIGTAETQYF. Here the CDR3 DNA reads TGCAGTGCGATCGGGACAGCTGAGACCCAGTACTTC.

This rearrangement joins TRBV12-3 or TRBV12-4 to TRBJ2-2, with TRBD1 matching over 10 bases. This CDR3 comprises 18 residues. Trimming took 5 bases from V and 1 from J; bases not matched to a gene: 10. The CDR3 loop is CASSNTGTGEGNTGELFF. In DNA form, the CDR3 reads TGTGCCAGCAGTAACACTGGGACAGGGGAAGGGAACACCGGGGAGCTGTTTTTT.

In this sample, this clonotype turned up many times. This sequence joins TRBV19 and TRBJ1-1; no reliable D call. The ends were cut back, 9 bases at V and 2 bases at J, with 19 bases in the middle. Germline CDR1 reads LNHDA; CDR2 reads SQIVND (reference sequence). There are 15 residues in the CDR3. The CDR3 DNA reads TGTGCCAGCCGGGTAGTTAGGTCATTAAACACTGAAGCTTTCTTT. Translated: CASRVVRSLNTEAFF.

This clonotype was found a few times. V gene TRBV12-3 or TRBV12-4 combines with J gene TRBJ1-5, with TRBD1 matching over 7 bases. The V gene end was trimmed by 8 bases and the J gene end by 2 bases; junction bases not matched to a gene: 6. The CDR3 covers 14 residues. The CDR3 is CASLGTAGNQPQHF. The CDR3 coding sequence is TGTGCCAGCCTAGGGACAGCAGGCAATCAGCCCCAGCATTTT.